The 19 T cell receptor beta chains listed next were all sequenced from one sample in a study of T cell responses to AZD1222 COVID-19 vaccine. Profiling relied on immunoSEQ multiplex PCR, and the TCRdb table lists in-frame clones only, not all of them. The sample shows about 140,000 clones, approximately 91% of them seen only once. The source material was peripheral blood, sampled on day 0 of AZD1222 vaccination. Receptors originate from an adult in good health.

This clone was detected only once. The chain recombines TRBV2 with TRBJ2-7; 9 bases line up with TRBD2. J lost 2 bases, V lost 3 bases, and 2 bases had no gene match. CDR1 is SNHLY and CDR2 is FYNNEI in the germline V gene. The CDR3 is 14 residues long. In DNA, the CDR3 is TGTGCCAGCAGTGAGGGCGGGGGGGCCTACGAGCAGTACTTC. It is translated as CASSEGGGAYEQYF.

This chain links TRBV19 with TRBJ1-4, with D uncertain. CDR1 LNHDA and CDR2 SQIVND come from the germline V gene (reference sequence). The CDR3 is made up of 16 amino acids. V lost 0 bases and J lost 5, with 13 bases in between. The DNA for the CDR3 is TGTGCCAGTAGTATAGATCGCGCGGTGGGGAATGAAAAACTGTTTTTT. Translated, it gives CASSIDRAVGNEKLFF.

The gene calls are TRBV23-1 and TRBJ2-2; D gene unclear. TRBV23-1 is reported as an ORF; its role is uncertain. The V gene lost 5 bases and the J gene lost 1 base, with 17 bases spanning the gap. This CDR3 comprises 17 residues. CDR3 loop: CASSSCSCRRNTGELFF. CDR3 bases: TGCGCCAGCAGTAGCTGCAGTTGCAGAAGGAACACCGGGGAGCTGTTTTTT.

The rearrangement links TRBV30 to TRBJ2-1; D call uncertain. CDR1 and CDR2 (germline): GTSNPN, SVGIG (reference sequence). This CDR3 has 13 amino acids. With 0 bases removed from V and 7 bases from J, the gap between germline ends came to 10 bases. CDR3 in DNA: TGTGCCTGGAGTGTCCTGCTGGGGAATGAGCAGTTCTTC. It translates to CAWSVLLGNEQFF.

The chain uses TRBV19 and TRBJ2-4; 7 positions agree with TRBD1. Germline assignment: CDR1 LNHDA and CDR2 SQIVND (reference sequence). J gave up 6 bases and V 3 bases, and 5 bases lay outside the gene matches. The CDR3 spans 14 residues. CDR3 sequence reads: CASSMGDRVNIQYF. The CDR3 DNA sequence: TGTGCCAGTAGTATGGGAGACAGGGTAAACATTCAGTACTTC. Looking up the rest from reference TRBV19 and TRBJ2-4 gives the full variable domain: DGGITQSPKYLFRKEGQNVTLSCEQNLNHDAMYWYRQDPGQGLRLIYYSQIVNDFQKGDIAEGYSVSREKKESFPLTVTSAQKNPTAFYLCASSMGDRVNIQYFGAGTRLSVL.

This chain links TRBV7-6 with TRBJ1-1; 8 bases align to TRBD1. After removal of 4 bases from V and 4 bases from J, the junction contained 8 bases not matched to a gene. Germline-derived CDR1 and CDR2 are SGHVS and FNYEAQ. CDR3 size: 15 residues. CDR3 coding DNA: TGTGCCAGCAGCTCCGACAGGGGTTTGGGCACTGAAGCTTTCTTT. It yields the protein CASSSDRGLGTEAFF.

This clone has only one observation. The V call is TRBV20-1, the J call TRBJ1-2; no definite D call. V shed 3 bases and J shed 0 bases, with 11 bases lying between them. The CDR3 has 14 residues. Per the germline V gene, CDR1 is DFQATT and CDR2 is SNEGSKA (reference sequence). The DNA of the CDR3 is TGCAGTGCTAGTGGGGATTCAGCTAACTATGGCTACACCTTC. Translating it yields CSASGDSANYGYTF.

This clone appeared a few times. This chain links TRBV19 with TRBJ1-2; D is unclear. Germline CDR1 and CDR2: LNHDA and SQIVND (reference sequence). This CDR3 contains 14 residues. V lost 8 bases and J 8 bases, leaving 21 bases between the germline ends. In DNA, the CDR3 is TGTGCCAGTTCTAGGGAAGGTCCATTCGGGGGCTACACCTTC. This sequence encodes CASSREGPFGGYTF.

The chain recombines TRBV27 with TRBJ1-2; 9 bases fit TRBD1. The CDR3 loop spans 13 amino acids. V trimming: 6 bases; J trimming: 8 bases; junction bases outside the gene matches: 7. Germline V lookup: CDR1 MNHEY, CDR2 SMNVEV (reference sequence). The CDR3 loop reads CASSLQGARGYTF. CDR3 nucleotides: TGTGCCAGCAGCTTACAGGGGGCACGGGGCTACACCTTC.

CDR3 sequence reads: CASRSGGSSPNYGYTF. In DNA form, the CDR3 reads TGTGCCAGTAGGTCCGGGGGGTCCTCCCCTAACTATGGCTACACCTTC. The J gene is TRBJ1-2, the V gene TRBV19, with D perhaps TRBD1 (5 bases). Trimming left V 6 bases short and J 0 bases short, with 17 bases between. The germline V gene has CDR1 LNHDA and CDR2 SQIVND (reference sequence). The CDR3 has 16 residues.

CDR3 bases: TGTGCCAGCAGTGTCCTAGCGGGAGGGACCCACAATGAGCAGTTCTTC. Protein sequence: CASSVLAGGTHNEQFF. The chain recombines TRBV27 with TRBJ2-1, with 12 bases fitting TRBD2. This CDR3 has 16 amino acids. Trimming at V came to 5 bases and at J to 5 bases, leaving 7 bases not matched to a gene. Germline V gene data show CDR1 as MNHEY and CDR2 as SMNVEV (reference sequence).

V usage is TRBV29-1 and J usage is TRBJ2-7, with TRBD2 matching 8 bases. The trim removed 5 bases at V and 3 bases at J, leaving 6 bases unmatched. The length of the CDR3 is 13 residues. The V gene's germline CDR1 is SQVTM and CDR2 ANQGSEA. CDR3 nucleotides: TGCAGCGTTTCGGGACTAGGTGGCTACGAGCAGTACTTC. Translated, it gives CSVSGLGGYEQYF.

The chain couples TRBV7-2 to TRBJ1-1; no clear D gene. Germline V gene sequence: CDR1 SGHTA, CDR2 FQGNSA. The CDR3 length is 14 residues. Trimming left V 5 bases short and J 4 bases short, with 14 bases between. CDR3 bases: TGTGCCAGCAGCCCTTCCCCAAGCATCACTGAAGCTTTCTTT. Encoded protein: CASSPSPSITEAFF.

The V and J genes are TRBV9 and TRBJ1-2, with no clear D. CDR1 and CDR2 (germline): SGDLS, YYNGEE. The CDR3 spans 13 residues. V lost 2 bases, J lost 7 bases, and 12 bases lay in between. CDR3 amino acids: CASSVPPGGGYTF. The CDR3 coding sequence is TGTGCCAGCAGCGTGCCCCCGGGTGGTGGCTACACCTTC. Full variable domain (remainder filled in from reference TRBV9 and TRBJ1-2): DSGVTQTPKHLITATGQRVTLRCSPRSGDLSVYWYQQSLDQGLQFLIQYYNGEERAKGNILERFSAQQFPDLHSELNLSSLELGDSALYFCASSVPPGGGYTFGSGTRLTVV.

The V call is TRBV9, the J call TRBJ2-1; possibly TRBD2 for D (5 bases). The CDR3 runs 16 residues. The V and J ends lost 0 bases and 1 base respectively, with 11 bases between them. The germline V gene has CDR1 SGDLS and CDR2 YYNGEE. CDR3 region: CASSVGWELSYNEQFF. For the CDR3, the DNA is TGTGCCAGCAGCGTAGGGTGGGAGTTGTCCTACAATGAGCAGTTCTTC.

This chain connects TRBV3-1 (or the pseudogene TRBV3-2) to TRBJ2-1; D is undetermined. The V end was cut by 1 base, the J end by 5 bases, with 12 bases between. Germline V gene sequence: CDR1 LGHDT, CDR2 YNNKEL (reference sequence). This CDR3 is 15 amino acids long. CDR3: CASSQGHRAHNEQFF. In DNA, the CDR3 is TGTGCCAGCAGCCAAGGGCACCGGGCGCACAATGAGCAGTTCTTC.

The chain combines TRBV27 with TRBJ1-4, with TRBD1 matching 8 bases. The CDR3 is 16 amino acids. Trimming cost V 8 bases and J 2 bases; bases outside gene matches: 10. From germline, CDR1 is MNHEY and CDR2 SMNVEV (reference sequence). CDR3 protein: CASGWTGRSTNEKLFF. CDR3 DNA sequence: TGTGCCAGCGGTTGGACAGGGAGGTCTACTAATGAAAAACTGTTTTTT. The full variable domain, rest sourced from reference TRBV27 and TRBJ1-4, is EAQVTQNPRYLITVTGKKLTVTCSQNMNHEYMSWYRQDPGLGLRQIYYSMNVEVTDKGDVPEGYKVSRKEKRNFPLILESPSPNQTSLYFCASGWTGRSTNEKLFFGSGTQLSVL.

This clone was counted once. CDR3 DNA: TGTGCCAGCAGTGATCGACAGGCCCGGAACACTGAAGCTTTCTTT. Its protein product is CASSDRQARNTEAFF. The chain employs TRBV25-1 and TRBJ1-1, with D perhaps TRBD1 (6 bases). The CDR3 sequence is 15 residues long. V lost 3 bases, J lost 1 base, and 12 bases lay in between. Germline V gene data show CDR1 as MGHDK and CDR2 as SYGVNS.

This chain uses TRBV29-1 with TRBJ2-1; D is unclear. The V gene's germline CDR1 is SQVTM and CDR2 ANQGSEA. V shed 7 bases and J shed 9 bases, with 13 bases lying between them. CDR3 length equals 11 residues. This CDR3 reads CSATRWPEQFF. The CDR3 region has the DNA TGCAGCGCCACCAGGTGGCCTGAGCAGTTCTTC.